This T cell receptor beta chain was captured by sequencing in a study of PD-1 blockade in classical Hodgkin lymphoma. About the study: On a schedule of every 2 weeks, patients received nivolumab 3 mg/kg intravenously. Whole-study results and caveats: A significant rise in TCR diversity was seen by C4D1 for CD4+ cells but not for CD8+ cells. As was reported, newly diagnosed patients showed lower baseline TCR diversity than healthy donors did.

The germline gives CDR1 SEHNR, CDR2 FQNEAQ (reference sequence). The CDR3 has 12 residues. Trimming cost V 1 base and J 11 bases, with 11 bases left between them. Comment on this clone: No antigen is known for it.

No patient escaped relapse after autologous stem cell transplantation, and brentuximab vedotin exposure varied. The table came from immunoSEQ multiplex PCR; TCRdb's copy has only in-frame clones and leaves some out. The data contain roughly 81,000 clones, around nine tenths of them singletons. The receptor was derived from a human donor with classical Hodgkin lymphoma. The material sequenced was peripheral blood mononuclear cells (PBMCs), taken before the second cycle of nivolumab. The chain employs TRBV7-9 and TRBJ2-5; tentative D call: TRBD1 (5 bases). CDR3 sequence (DNA): TGTGCCAGCAGCTTAGGGTCAGGGTCTCAGTACTTC. Amino acids: CASSLGSGSQYF.